This T cell receptor (beta chain) appears in the sequencing data of a study of T cells in Graves' hyperthyroidism and ophthalmopathy. Study context: The initial diagnosis was the point when peripheral blood was collected, ahead of any treatment.

Each diagnosis was grounded in clinical symptoms, serum thyroxine and TRAb, thyroid ultrasound, and orbital computed tomography. Amplification of TCR beta CDR3 regions was performed using RNA transcripts as template. In the first-round RT-PCR of the TCR CDR3, the HTBI primer set was used. TCRdb itself ran the multiplex PCR reads through MiXCR, one entry per CDR3 protein. Of under 700,000 distinct CDR3 sequences listed, 16% were seen once; the top ten hold approximately 18%. Study observations and caveats: Before onset, by a median of approximately 6.2 months, the model predicted ophthalmopathy. Most clonotypes expanded in thyroid above 0.001 were likewise present in blood.

The CDR3 has 15 residues. Trimming cost V 2 bases and J 1 base, with 10 bases left between them. In its sample, this clonotype was seen many times. Its target is not known. Sequencing was performed on blood. The sequence was obtained from a woman aged 18-29 years with Graves' hyperthyroidism. The rearrangement uses TRBV12-3 or TRBV12-4 and TRBJ2-3; no clear D gene. For the CDR3, the DNA is TGTGCCAGCAGTTTAAATGCCTTACGCACAGATACGCAGTATTTT. It translates to CASSLNALRTDTQYF.